This TCR beta chain originates from a study of blood T cell repertoires in COVID-19. There are 11 residues in the CDR3. The germline V and J ends were trimmed by 1 base and 11 bases, with 9 bases remaining between them. Germline V gene sequence: CDR1 DFQATT, CDR2 SNEGSKA (reference sequence). TCRdb keeps only in-frame clones here, not all; method: immunoSEQ multiplex PCR. The sample comprises roughly 230,000 clones, roughly 87% of which are singletons, and approximately 4.6% rests with the top ten. The sequenced sample was peripheral blood. This sequence joins TRBV20-1 and TRBJ2-1; D remains ambiguous. This sequence was found in a middle-aged woman who had recovered from COVID-19. The CDR3 sequence: CSARVLAKQFF. The CDR3 bases are TGCAGTGCTAGAGTGTTAGCTAAGCAGTTCTTC.